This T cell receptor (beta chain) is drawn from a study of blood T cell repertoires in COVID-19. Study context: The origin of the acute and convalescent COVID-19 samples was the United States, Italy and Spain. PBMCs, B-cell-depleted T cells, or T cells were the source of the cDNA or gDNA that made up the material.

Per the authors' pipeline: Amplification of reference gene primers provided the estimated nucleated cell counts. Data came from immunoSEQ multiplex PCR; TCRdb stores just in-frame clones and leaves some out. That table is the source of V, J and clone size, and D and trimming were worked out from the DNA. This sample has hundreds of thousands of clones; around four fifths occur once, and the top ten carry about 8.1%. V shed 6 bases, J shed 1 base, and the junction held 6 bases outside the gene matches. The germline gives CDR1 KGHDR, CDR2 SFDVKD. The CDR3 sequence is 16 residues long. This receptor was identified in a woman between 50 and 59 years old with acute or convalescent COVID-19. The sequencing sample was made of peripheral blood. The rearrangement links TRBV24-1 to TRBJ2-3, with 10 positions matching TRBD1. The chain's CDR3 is CATSTRQGAGTDTQYF. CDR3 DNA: TGTGCCACCAGTACAAGACAGGGGGCCGGCACAGATACGCAGTATTTT.